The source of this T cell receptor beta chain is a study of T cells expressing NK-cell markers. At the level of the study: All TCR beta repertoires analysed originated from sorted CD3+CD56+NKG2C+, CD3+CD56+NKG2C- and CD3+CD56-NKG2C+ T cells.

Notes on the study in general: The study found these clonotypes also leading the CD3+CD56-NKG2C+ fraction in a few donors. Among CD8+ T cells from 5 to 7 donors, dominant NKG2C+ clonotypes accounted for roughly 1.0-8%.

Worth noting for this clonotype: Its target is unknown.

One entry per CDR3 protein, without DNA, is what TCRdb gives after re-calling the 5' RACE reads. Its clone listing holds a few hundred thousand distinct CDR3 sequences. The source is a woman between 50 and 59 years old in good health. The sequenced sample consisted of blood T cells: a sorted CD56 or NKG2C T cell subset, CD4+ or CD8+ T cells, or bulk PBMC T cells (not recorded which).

CDR3 sequence reads: CSAAGEAASYNEQFF. This rearrangement joins TRBV20-1 to TRBJ2-1; the TCRdb call, TRBD1, lacks DNA for checking. The germline CDR1 and CDR2 sequences are DFQATT and SNEGSKA (reference sequence). The CDR3 contains 15 residues.